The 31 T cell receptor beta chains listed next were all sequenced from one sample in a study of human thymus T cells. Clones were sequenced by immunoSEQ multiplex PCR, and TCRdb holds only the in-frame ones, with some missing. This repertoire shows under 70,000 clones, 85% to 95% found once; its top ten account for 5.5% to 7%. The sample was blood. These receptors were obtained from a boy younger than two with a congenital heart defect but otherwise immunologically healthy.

For the CDR3, the DNA is TGTGCCAGCAGCGTCCCGACACAGGGAAGCCCAAACTATGGCTACACCTTC. This encodes CASSVPTQGSPNYGYTF. The chain employs TRBV9 and TRBJ1-2; D is perhaps TRBD1 (6 bases). Germline V gene lookup returns CDR1 SGDLS and CDR2 YYNGEE. The CDR3 length is 17 residues. V gave up 2 bases and J gave up 2 bases, with 19 bases separating them.

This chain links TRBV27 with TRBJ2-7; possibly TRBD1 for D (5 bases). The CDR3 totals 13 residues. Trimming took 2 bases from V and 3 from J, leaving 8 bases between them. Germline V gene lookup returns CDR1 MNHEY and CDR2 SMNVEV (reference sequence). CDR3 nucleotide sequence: TGTGCCAGCAGTTTAGAGACAGTCTACGAGCAGTACTTC. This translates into CASSLETVYEQYF.

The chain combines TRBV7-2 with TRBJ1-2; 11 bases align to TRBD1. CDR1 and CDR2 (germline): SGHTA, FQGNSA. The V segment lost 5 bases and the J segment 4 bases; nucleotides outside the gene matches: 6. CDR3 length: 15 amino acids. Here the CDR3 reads CASSLRTGGGYGYTF. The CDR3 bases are TGTGCCAGCAGCCTCCGGACAGGGGGCGGCTATGGCTACACCTTC.

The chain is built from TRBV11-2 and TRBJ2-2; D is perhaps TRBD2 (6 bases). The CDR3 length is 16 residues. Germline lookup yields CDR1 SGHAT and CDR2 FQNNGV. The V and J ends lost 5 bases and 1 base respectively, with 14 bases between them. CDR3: CASSLNWRENTGELFF. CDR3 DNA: TGTGCCAGCAGCCTCAACTGGCGGGAGAACACCGGGGAGCTGTTTTTT.

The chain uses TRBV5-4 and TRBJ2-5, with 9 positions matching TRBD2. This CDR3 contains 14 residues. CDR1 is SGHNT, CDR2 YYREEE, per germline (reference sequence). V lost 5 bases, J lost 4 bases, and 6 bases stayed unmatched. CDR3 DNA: TGTGCCAGCAGTTCCGCGGGGGGGTCAGAGACCCAGTACTTC. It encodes CASSSAGGSETQYF.

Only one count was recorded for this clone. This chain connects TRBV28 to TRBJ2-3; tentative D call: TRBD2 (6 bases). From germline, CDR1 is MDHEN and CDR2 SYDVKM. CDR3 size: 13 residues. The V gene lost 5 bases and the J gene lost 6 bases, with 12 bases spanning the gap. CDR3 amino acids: CASSGGGKDTQYF. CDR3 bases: TGTGCCAGCAGTGGTGGGGGGAAGGATACGCAGTATTTT.

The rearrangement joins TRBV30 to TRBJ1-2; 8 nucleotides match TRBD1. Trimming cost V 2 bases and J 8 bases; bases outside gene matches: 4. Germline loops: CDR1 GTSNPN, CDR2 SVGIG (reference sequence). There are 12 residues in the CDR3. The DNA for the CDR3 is TGTGCCTGGAGTCTACAGGGGGGAGGCTACACCTTC. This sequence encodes CAWSLQGGGYTF.

CDR3 nucleotide sequence: TGCGCCAGCAGCTTGGTGGGGGATCGGACTGAAGCTTTCTTT. Protein sequence: CASSLVGDRTEAFF. The genes are TRBV5-1 and TRBJ1-1; D perhaps matches TRBD1 (5 bases). V lost 0 bases to trimming and J lost 5 bases, with 11 bases between them. Germline V gene sequence: CDR1 SGHRS, CDR2 YFSETQ. The CDR3 consists of 14 residues.

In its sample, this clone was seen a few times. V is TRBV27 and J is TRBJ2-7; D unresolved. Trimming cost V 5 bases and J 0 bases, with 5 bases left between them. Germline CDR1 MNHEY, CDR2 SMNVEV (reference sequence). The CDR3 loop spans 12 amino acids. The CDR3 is CASSPPSYEQYF. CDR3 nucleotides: TGTGCCAGCAGTCCTCCCTCCTACGAGCAGTACTTC.

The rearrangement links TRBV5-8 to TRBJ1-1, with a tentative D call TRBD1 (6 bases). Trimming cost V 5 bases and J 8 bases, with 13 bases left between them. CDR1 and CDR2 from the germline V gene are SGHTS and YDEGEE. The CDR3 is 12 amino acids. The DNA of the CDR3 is TGTGCCAGCAGATTGAGGACAGTAGAAGCTTTCTTT. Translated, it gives CASRLRTVEAFF.

CDR3: CASSHRTRQGYTF. As DNA, the CDR3 is TGTGCCAGCAGCCACCGGACACGTCAAGGCTACACCTTC. The rearrangement uses TRBV5-6 and TRBJ1-2, with D maybe TRBD1 (5 bases). Per the germline V gene, CDR1 is SGHDT and CDR2 is YYEEEE. There are 13 residues in the CDR3. The ends were cut back, 4 bases at V and 8 bases at J, with 15 bases in the middle.

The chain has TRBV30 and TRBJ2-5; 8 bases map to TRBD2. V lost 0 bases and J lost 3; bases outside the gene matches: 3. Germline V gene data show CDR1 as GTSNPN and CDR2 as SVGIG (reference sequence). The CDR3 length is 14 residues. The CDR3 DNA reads TGTGCCTGGAGTGTAGGAGCGGGGGAAGAGACCCAGTACTTC. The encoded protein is CAWSVGAGEETQYF. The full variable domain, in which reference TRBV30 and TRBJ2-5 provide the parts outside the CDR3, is SQTIHQWPATLVQPVGSPLSLECTVEGTSNPNLYWYRQAAGRGLQLLFYSVGIGQISSEVPQNLSASRPQDRQFILSSKKLLLSDSGFYLCAWSVGAGEETQYFGPGTRLLVL.

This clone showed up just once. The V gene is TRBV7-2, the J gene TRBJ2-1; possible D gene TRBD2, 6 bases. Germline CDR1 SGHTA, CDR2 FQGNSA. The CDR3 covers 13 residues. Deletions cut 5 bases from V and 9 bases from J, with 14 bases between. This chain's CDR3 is CASSRRELGEQFF. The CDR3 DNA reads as TGTGCCAGCAGCCGTCGGGAGCTTGGTGAGCAGTTCTTC. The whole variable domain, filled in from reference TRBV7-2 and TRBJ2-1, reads GAGVSQSPSNKVTEKGKDVELRCDPISGHTALYWYRQSLGQGLEFLIYFQGNSAPDKSGLPSDRFSAERTGGSVSTLTIQRTQQEDSAVYLCASSRRELGEQFFGPGTRLTVL.

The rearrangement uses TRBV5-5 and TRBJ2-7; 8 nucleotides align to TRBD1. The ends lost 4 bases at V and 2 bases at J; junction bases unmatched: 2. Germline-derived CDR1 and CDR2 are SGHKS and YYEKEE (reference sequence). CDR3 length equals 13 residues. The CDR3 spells CASSLQGAYEQYF. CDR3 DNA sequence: TGTGCCAGCAGCCTACAGGGGGCCTACGAGCAGTACTTC.

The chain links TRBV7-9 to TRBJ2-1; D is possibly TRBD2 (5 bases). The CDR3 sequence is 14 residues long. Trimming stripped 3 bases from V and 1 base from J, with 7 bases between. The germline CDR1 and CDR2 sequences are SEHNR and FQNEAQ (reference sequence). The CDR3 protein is CASSFRDSYNEQFF. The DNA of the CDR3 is TGTGCCAGCAGCTTCCGGGATTCCTACAATGAGCAGTTCTTC.

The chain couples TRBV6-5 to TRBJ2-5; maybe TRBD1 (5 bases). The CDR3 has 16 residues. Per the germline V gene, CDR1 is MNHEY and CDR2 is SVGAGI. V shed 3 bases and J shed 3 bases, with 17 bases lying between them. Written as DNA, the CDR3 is TGTGCCAGCAGTTATCTTTTTAGTGGGGCCAAAGAGACCCAGTACTTC. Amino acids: CASSYLFSGAKETQYF.

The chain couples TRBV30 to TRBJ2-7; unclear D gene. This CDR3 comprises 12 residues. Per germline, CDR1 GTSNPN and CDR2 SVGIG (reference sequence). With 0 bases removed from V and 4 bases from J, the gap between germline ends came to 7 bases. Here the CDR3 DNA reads TGTGCCTGGAGTGTATCGAGTTACGAGCAGTACTTC. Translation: CAWSVSSYEQYF.

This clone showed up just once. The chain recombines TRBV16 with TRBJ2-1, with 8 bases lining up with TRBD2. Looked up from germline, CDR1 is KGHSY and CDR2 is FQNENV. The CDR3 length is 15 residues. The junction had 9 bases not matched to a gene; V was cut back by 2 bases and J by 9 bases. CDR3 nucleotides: TGTGCCAGCAGCCAAGCCGGGGGGGTCAAGGGTGAGCAGTTCTTC. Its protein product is CASSQAGGVKGEQFF.

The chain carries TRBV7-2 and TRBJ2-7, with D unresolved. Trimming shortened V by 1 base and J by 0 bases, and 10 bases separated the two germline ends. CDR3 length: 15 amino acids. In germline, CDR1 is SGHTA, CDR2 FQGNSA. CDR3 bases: TGTGCCAGCAGCTTAGTTTGGACGAGCTCCTACGAGCAGTACTTC. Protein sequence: CASSLVWTSSYEQYF.

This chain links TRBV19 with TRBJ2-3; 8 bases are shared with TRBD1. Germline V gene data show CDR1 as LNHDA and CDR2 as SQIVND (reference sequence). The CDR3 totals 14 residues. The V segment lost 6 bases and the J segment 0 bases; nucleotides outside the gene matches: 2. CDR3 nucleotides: TGTGCCAGTAGCCAGGGGGCTAGCACAGATACGCAGTATTTT. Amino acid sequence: CASSQGASTDTQYF.

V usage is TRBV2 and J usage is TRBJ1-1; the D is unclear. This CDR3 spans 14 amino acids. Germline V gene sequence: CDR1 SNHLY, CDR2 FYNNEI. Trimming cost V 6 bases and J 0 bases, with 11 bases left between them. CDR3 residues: CASRDEMMNTEAFF. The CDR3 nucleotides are TGTGCCAGCAGGGACGAAATGATGAACACTGAAGCTTTCTTT.

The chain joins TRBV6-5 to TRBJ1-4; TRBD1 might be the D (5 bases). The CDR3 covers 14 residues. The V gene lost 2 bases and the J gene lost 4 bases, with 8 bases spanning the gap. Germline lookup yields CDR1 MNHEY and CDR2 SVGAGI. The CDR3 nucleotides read TGTGCCAGCAGTTACGGAGGGGTTAATGAAAAACTGTTTTTT. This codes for CASSYGGVNEKLFF.

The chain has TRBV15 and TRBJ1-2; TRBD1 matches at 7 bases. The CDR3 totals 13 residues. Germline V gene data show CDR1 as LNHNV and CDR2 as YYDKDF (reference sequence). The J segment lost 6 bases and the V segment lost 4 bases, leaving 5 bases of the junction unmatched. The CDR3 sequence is CATSIQGNDGYTF. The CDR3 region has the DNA TGTGCCACCAGCATACAGGGGAACGATGGCTACACCTTC.

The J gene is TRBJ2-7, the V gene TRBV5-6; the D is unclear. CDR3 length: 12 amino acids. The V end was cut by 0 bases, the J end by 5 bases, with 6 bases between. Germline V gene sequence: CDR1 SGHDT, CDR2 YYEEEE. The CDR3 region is CASSLAHDEQYF. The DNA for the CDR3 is TGTGCCAGCAGCTTGGCCCACGACGAGCAGTACTTC.

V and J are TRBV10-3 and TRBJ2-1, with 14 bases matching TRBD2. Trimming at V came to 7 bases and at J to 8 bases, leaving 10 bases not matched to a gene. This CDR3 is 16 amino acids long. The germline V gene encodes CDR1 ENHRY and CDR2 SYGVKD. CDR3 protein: CAIKGTSGRMGHEQFF. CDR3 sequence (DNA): TGTGCCATCAAGGGGACTAGCGGGAGAATGGGGCATGAGCAGTTCTTC.

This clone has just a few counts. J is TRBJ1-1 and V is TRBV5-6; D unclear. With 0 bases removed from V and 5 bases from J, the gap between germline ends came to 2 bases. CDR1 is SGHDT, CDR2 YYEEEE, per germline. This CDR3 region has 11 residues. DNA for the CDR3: TGTGCCAGCAGCTTGGGGACTGAAGCTTTCTTT. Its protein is CASSLGTEAFF.

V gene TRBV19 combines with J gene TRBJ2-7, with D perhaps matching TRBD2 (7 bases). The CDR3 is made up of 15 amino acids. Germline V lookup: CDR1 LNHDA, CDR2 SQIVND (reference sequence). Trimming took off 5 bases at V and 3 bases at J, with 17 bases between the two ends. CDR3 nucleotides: TGTGCCAGTAGTCGGGGGGCAGGGGAGAACTACGAGCAGTACTTC. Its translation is CASSRGAGENYEQYF.

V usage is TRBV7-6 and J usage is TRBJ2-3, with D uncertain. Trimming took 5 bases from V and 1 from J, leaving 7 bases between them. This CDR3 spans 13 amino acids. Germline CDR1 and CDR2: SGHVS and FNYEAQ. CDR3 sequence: CASSPYCTDTQYF. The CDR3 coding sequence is TGTGCCAGCAGCCCATACTGCACAGATACGCAGTATTTT.

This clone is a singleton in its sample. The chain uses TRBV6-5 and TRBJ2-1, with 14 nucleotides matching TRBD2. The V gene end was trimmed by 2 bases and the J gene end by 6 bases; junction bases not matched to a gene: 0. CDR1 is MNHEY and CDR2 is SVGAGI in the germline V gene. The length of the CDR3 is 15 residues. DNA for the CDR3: TGTGCCAGCAGTTACGGGACTAGCGGGAGCAATGAGCAGTTCTTC. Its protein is CASSYGTSGSNEQFF.

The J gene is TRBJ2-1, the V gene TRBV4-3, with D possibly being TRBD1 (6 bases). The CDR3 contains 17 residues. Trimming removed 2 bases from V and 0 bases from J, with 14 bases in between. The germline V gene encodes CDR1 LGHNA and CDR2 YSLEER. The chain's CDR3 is CASSQTAGTLSYNEQFF. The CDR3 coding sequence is TGCGCCAGCAGCCAAACCGCCGGGACACTCTCCTACAATGAGCAGTTCTTC.

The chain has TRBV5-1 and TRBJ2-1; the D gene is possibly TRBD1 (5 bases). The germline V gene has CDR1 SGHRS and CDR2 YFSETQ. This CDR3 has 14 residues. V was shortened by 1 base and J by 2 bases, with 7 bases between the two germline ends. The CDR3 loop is CASSLKGTYNEQFF. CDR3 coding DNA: TGCGCCAGCAGCTTGAAGGGGACCTACAATGAGCAGTTCTTC. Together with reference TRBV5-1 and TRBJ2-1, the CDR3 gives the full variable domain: KAGVTQTPRYLIKTRGQQVTLSCSPISGHRSVSWYQQTPGQGLQFLFEYFSETQRNKGNFPGRFSGRQFSNSRSEMNVSTLELGDSALYLCASSLKGTYNEQFFGPGTRLTVL.